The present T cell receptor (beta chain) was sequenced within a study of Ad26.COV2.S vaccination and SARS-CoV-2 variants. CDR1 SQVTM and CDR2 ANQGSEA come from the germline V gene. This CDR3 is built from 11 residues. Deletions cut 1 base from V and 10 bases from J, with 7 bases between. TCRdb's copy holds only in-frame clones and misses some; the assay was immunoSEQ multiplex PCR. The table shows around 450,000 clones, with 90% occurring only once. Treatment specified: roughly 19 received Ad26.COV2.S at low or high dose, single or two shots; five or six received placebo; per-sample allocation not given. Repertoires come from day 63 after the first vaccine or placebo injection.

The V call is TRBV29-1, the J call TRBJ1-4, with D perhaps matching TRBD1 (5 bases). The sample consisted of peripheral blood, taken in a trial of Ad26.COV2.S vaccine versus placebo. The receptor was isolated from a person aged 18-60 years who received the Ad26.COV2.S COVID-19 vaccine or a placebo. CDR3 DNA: TGCAGCGTTGAAGCCGGGGGAAAACTGTTTTTT. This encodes CSVEAGGKLFF.